This T cell receptor (beta chain) comes out of a study of blood T cell repertoires in COVID-19. Study as a whole: Collection of acute and convalescent COVID-19 samples took place in the United States, Italy and Spain.

In the authors' workflow: The authors estimated nucleated cell counts from reference gene primer amplification. Generated by immunoSEQ multiplex PCR, the TCRdb table keeps only in-frame clones and is missing some. V, J and clone size are taken as reported in that table, and D and trimming were inferred from the DNA itself. The sample carries around 63,000 clones, approximately 88% recorded once. This CDR3 is built from 15 residues. The TCR sequence derives from a man aged 50 to 60 with active COVID-19. The sample was peripheral blood. V is TRBV21-1 and J is TRBJ2-7; the D call TRBD2 from the table was never checked on the DNA. TRBV21-1 is a listed pseudogene. The CDR3 DNA reads TGTGCCAGCAGCAAAGAAGCCCCCTATCCCTACGAGCAGTACTTC. It specifies CASSKEAPYPYEQYF.